Sequencing of this TCR beta chain was carried out in a study of blood T cell repertoires in COVID-19. About the research overall: The United States, Italy and Spain supplied acute and convalescent COVID-19 samples.

Losses at the gene ends were 7 bases for V and 2 bases for J; bases not matched to a gene: 3. Germline values: CDR1 MDHEN, CDR2 SYDVKM. The CDR3 covers 13 residues. Methods used by the authors: Estimation of nucleated cell counts was performed using reference gene primer amplification. Sequencing used immunoSEQ multiplex PCR; TCRdb keeps in-frame clones, though not all of them. That table is the source of V, J and clone size, and D and trimming were worked out from the DNA. The table lists 330,000 or so clones, roughly 90% of them singletons. Participant-reported clinical history was the basis for cohort assignment.

This chain links TRBV28 with TRBJ2-5; 8 nucleotides agree with TRBD2. The receptor was isolated from a woman aged 25-40 years who had recovered from COVID-19. Sequencing used PBMCs or T cells enriched from blood (not recorded which). The DNA for the CDR3 is TGTGCCAGCAAAGTAGCGGGACAAGAGACCCAGTACTTC. Residues: CASKVAGQETQYF.